Following are 18 T cell receptor beta chains from one sample sequenced in a study of T cells after yellow fever vaccination. MiXCR was run by TCRdb on the 5' RACE reads, yielding one entry per CDR3 protein. Here the sample spans under 250,000 distinct CDR3 sequences, approximately 3% being singletons. The sequencing used CD4+ T cells sorted from PBMCs, collected 10 days after the yellow fever booster vaccination. These receptor sequences come from a young man who received the YFV17D yellow fever vaccine.

This clonotype was seen repeatedly, ten times or more. The rearrangement joins TRBV5-5 to TRBJ2-5, with 7 bases fitting TRBD1. The CDR3 covers 15 residues. Germline lookup yields CDR1 SGHKS and CDR2 YYEKEE (reference sequence). The J segment lost 4 bases and the V segment lost 5 bases, leaving 11 bases of the junction unmatched. The CDR3: CASSYGGQWRETQYF. The CDR3 DNA reads TGTGCCAGCAGTTATGGGGGACAGTGGAGAGAGACCCAGTACTTC.

The table lists this clonotype with a few counts. The chain carries TRBV5-1 and TRBJ1-2; D is possibly TRBD1 (6 bases). V lost 3 bases and J 6 bases, leaving 15 bases between the germline ends. CDR1 and CDR2 from the germline V gene are SGHRS and YFSETQ. This CDR3 region has 14 residues. Written as DNA, the CDR3 is TGCGCCAGCAGCTCGGCGGGACAAAGAAATGGCTACACCTTC. It is translated as CASSSAGQRNGYTF. The full variable domain, in which reference TRBV5-1 and TRBJ1-2 provide the parts outside the CDR3, is KAGVTQTPRYLIKTRGQQVTLSCSPISGHRSVSWYQQTPGQGLQFLFEYFSETQRNKGNFPGRFSGRQFSNSRSEMNVSTLELGDSALYLCASSSAGQRNGYTFGSGTRLTVV.

This clonotype was seen many times. The chain joins TRBV7-2 to TRBJ1-4; 11 bases agree with TRBD1. Germline CDR1 is SGHTA and CDR2 is FQGNSA. V was clipped by 3 bases and J by 8 bases; unmatched bases: 17. The CDR3 length is 19 residues. The CDR3 spells CASSFRGWGQGEMREKLFF. CDR3 in DNA: TGTGCCAGCAGCTTCCGCGGGTGGGGACAGGGGGAAATGAGGGAAAAACTGTTTTTT.

This clonotype was found many times. The chain couples TRBV7-2 to TRBJ2-1, with TRBD2 matching 8 bases. Germline CDR1 reads SGHTA; CDR2 reads FQGNSA. Unmatched junction bases numbered 4, after V lost 1 base and J lost 8 bases. This CDR3 region has 14 residues. The CDR3 here is CASSLGLAKDEQFF. CDR3 DNA sequence: TGTGCCAGCAGCTTAGGACTAGCGAAGGATGAGCAGTTCTTC.

This clonotype was seen a handful of times. The chain combines TRBV7-3 with TRBJ1-6; D perhaps matches TRBD1 (6 bases). Per germline, CDR1 SGHTA and CDR2 FQGTGA. V lost 5 bases and J lost 0, with 17 bases in between. This CDR3 has 18 amino acids. The CDR3 here is CASSTNGGGGSYNSPLHF. In nucleotides, the CDR3 is TGTGCCAGCAGCACGAACGGAGGGGGAGGCTCCTATAATTCACCCCTCCACTTT.

This clonotype was recorded many times. The chain joins TRBV4-3 to TRBJ2-5, with D hard to call. The CDR3 spans 13 residues. V shed 2 bases and J shed 5 bases, with 9 bases lying between them. CDR1 and CDR2 (germline): LGHNA, YSLEER. Written as DNA, the CDR3 is TGCGCCAGCAGCCAAAGCTCTGAGGAGACCCAGTACTTC. This gives the protein CASSQSSEETQYF.

This clonotype was found many times. The chain joins TRBV5-5 to TRBJ2-5; 16 bases agree with TRBD2. V lost 4 bases and J lost 2; bases outside the gene matches: 11. This CDR3 is 19 amino acids long. Germline V gene lookup returns CDR1 SGHKS and CDR2 YYEKEE (reference sequence). The DNA for the CDR3 is TGTGCCAGCAGCATCGCCGGGACTAGCGGGGGGGCGTTTCAAGAGACCCAGTACTTC. This sequence encodes CASSIAGTSGGAFQETQYF.

A note on this clonotype: A much larger clone differs from this one at a single base, so this may be a read error. The chain has TRBV7-9 and TRBJ2-2, with 9 positions matching TRBD1. This CDR3 is built from 15 residues. Germline CDR1 and CDR2: SEHNR and FQNEAQ (reference sequence). CDR3 nucleotides: TGTGCCAGCAGCACGGACAGGGGCGCCACCGGGGGGCTGTTTTTT. It yields the protein CASSTDRGATGGLFF.

A few counts support this clonotype. V and J are TRBV6-2 or TRBV6-3 and TRBJ2-2; D uncertain. Trimming took 5 bases from V and 0 from J, leaving 10 bases between them. Germline CDR1 reads MNHEY; CDR2 reads SVGEGT. CDR3 size: 15 residues. CDR3 sequence: CASSARGANTGELFF. DNA for the CDR3: TGTGCCAGCAGTGCGCGTGGAGCGAACACCGGGGAGCTGTTTTTT.

This chain links TRBV2 with TRBJ2-7; 11 bases match TRBD2. Germline loops: CDR1 SNHLY, CDR2 FYNNEI. Unmatched junction bases numbered 9, after V lost 4 bases and J lost 7 bases. The CDR3 runs 15 residues. The chain's CDR3 is CASSVLLAGEGEQYV. CDR3 in DNA: TGTGCCAGCAGTGTTTTACTAGCGGGGGAAGGTGAGCAGTACGTC.

This clonotype has ten or more counts. V is TRBV20-1 and J is TRBJ1-2; TRBD1 aligns across 7 bases. Trimming removed 6 bases from V and 11 bases from J; junction bases left unmatched: 18. CDR1 is DFQATT and CDR2 is SNEGSKA in the germline V gene (reference sequence). CDR3 size: 14 residues. The CDR3 coding sequence is TGCAGTGCGGGCGCCCCTGGGACAGTCAAAGGGTACACCTTC. This encodes CSAGAPGTVKGYTF.

In this sample, this clonotype turned up many times. The rearrangement uses TRBV29-1 and TRBJ2-5; the D is unclear. V shed 4 bases and J shed 5 bases, with 14 bases lying between them. Germline lookup yields CDR1 SQVTM and CDR2 ANQGSEA. The CDR3 sequence is 13 residues long. The CDR3 is CSVVNWRRETQYF. The CDR3 coding sequence is TGCAGCGTTGTAAACTGGCGGCGGGAGACCCAGTACTTC.

This clonotype was counted a few times. The chain is built from TRBV7-2 and TRBJ1-2, with TRBD1 matching over 9 bases. Trimming cost V 4 bases and J 4 bases; bases outside gene matches: 4. The CDR3 loop spans 14 amino acids. Germline values: CDR1 SGHTA, CDR2 FQGNSA. CDR3 in amino acids: CASSSTGGSYGYTF. The CDR3 nucleotides read TGTGCCAGCAGCTCTACAGGGGGCTCCTATGGCTACACCTTC.

A remark on this clonotype: This clone may be a read error of a much larger clone one base away. V is TRBV11-2 and J is TRBJ2-7, with 8 bases lining up with TRBD1. Germline CDR1 is SGHAT and CDR2 is FQNNGV. The CDR3 is 14 amino acids. The CDR3 DNA sequence: TGTGCCAGCAGTCCCCCGGACAGGGCCTACGAGCGGTACTTC. Amino acid sequence: CASSPPDRAYERYF.

The chain carries TRBV10-1 and TRBJ2-7; D ambiguous. Trimming took 0 bases from V and 6 from J, leaving 15 bases between them. Germline V lookup: CDR1 WNHNN, CDR2 SYGVQD (reference sequence). This CDR3 contains 15 residues. The DNA for the CDR3 is TGCGCCAGCAGTGAGTCGTCCGGGCCCGGGCGCGAGCAGTACTTC. Protein product: CASSESSGPGREQYF.

At least ten counts were recorded for this clonotype. The DNA for the CDR3 is TGTGCCAGCAGTTTTTTCTGGGGGGGCGAGCAGTACTTC. Translation: CASSFFWGGEQYF. The V gene is TRBV6-5, the J gene TRBJ2-7; 7 nucleotides line up with TRBD2. With V trimmed by 4 bases and J by 6 bases, 6 bases remained unmatched. The CDR3 sequence is 13 residues long. Germline V gene lookup returns CDR1 MNHEY and CDR2 SVGAGI.

The table lists this clonotype with many counts. The chain is built from TRBV5-1 and TRBJ2-3, with D perhaps TRBD1 (6 bases). This CDR3 comprises 13 residues. V was pared by 5 bases and J by 5 bases, with 12 bases between. CDR1 is SGHRS and CDR2 is YFSETQ in the germline V gene. The CDR3 region has the DNA TGCGCCAGCAGTGTGCAGGGGCAAGATACGCAGTATTTT. Protein: CASSVQGQDTQYF.

This clonotype has only a few counts. The rearrangement uses TRBV5-4 and TRBJ2-5; 8 bases line up with TRBD1. The CDR3 length is 14 residues. Germline V gives CDR1 SGHNT, CDR2 YYREEE (reference sequence). Trimming took 4 bases from V and 1 from J; bases not matched to a gene: 3. DNA of the CDR3: TGTGCCAGCAGCCCCACAGGGGGCCAAGAGACCCAGTACTTC. It encodes CASSPTGGQETQYF. The full variable domain, rest sourced from reference TRBV5-4 and TRBJ2-5, is ETGVTQSPTHLIKTRGQQVTLRCSSQSGHNTVSWYQQALGQGPQFIFQYYREEENGRGNFPPRFSGLQFPNYSSELNVNALELDDSALYLCASSPTGGQETQYFGPGTRLLVL.